This T cell receptor (beta chain) derives from a study of glioma-infiltrating T cells after dendritic cell vaccination. As for the study in general: Samples are from glioblastoma patients in Phase I and II dendritic cell vaccine trials.

TCRB CDR3 was amplified from 2 ug genomic DNA or less. Primers: 60 V beta forward and 13 J beta reverse. Only in-frame clones appear in the TCRdb table, and some are missing; sequencing was by immunoSEQ multiplex PCR. The sample lists over 80,000 clones, 70% to 90% seen once, with approximately 3.4% in the top ten. Germline V gene lookup returns CDR1 LNHDA and CDR2 SQIVND (reference sequence). V shed 5 bases and J 2 bases; nucleotides not matched to a gene: 8. The length of the CDR3 is 16 residues. Before vaccination, two weeks after the third vaccination, and at progression, PBMC were collected. The source was blood, collected before dendritic cell vaccination. This sequence joins TRBV19 and TRBJ2-3; the match to TRBD2 covers 9 bases. This receptor was identified in a human donor with glioblastoma. The chain's CDR3 is CASSALLAGATDTQYF. DNA of the CDR3: TGTGCCAGTAGTGCGCTACTAGCGGGTGCCACAGATACGCAGTATTTT.